This entry is about one T cell receptor beta chain. The target antigen is unknown. This sample stems from a study of blood T cells in healthy people across ages. Sample donors were healthy Caucasian individuals that came from Russia, aged roughly 6 to 100. They isolated at least 6.5 million PBMCs from each sample. A sample-barcoded 5' primer and a J-beta primer mix were used in a second PCR of roughly 7 to 11 cycles. In TCRdb, the 5' RACE reads were re-called with MiXCR into one record per CDR3 protein. This sample carries roughly 1.5 million distinct CDR3 sequences, 42% of them seen once, and the ten largest clones take approximately 4.1%. With 1 base removed from V and 4 bases from J, the gap between germline ends came to 15 bases. The CDR3 runs 16 residues. Study-wide findings and caveats: Age showed a roughly linear inverse relationship with TCR beta diversity per million T cells. There were more naive CD4+ cells and higher diversity in long-lived donors than in aged donors.

The sequence was obtained from a woman aged 18 to 35 in good health. The chain combines TRBV12-3 or TRBV12-4 with TRBJ2-3; a possible D gene is TRBD2 (5 bases). Input material: blood. CDR3 nucleotide sequence: TGTGCCAGCAGTTTAGGAAGCGGACCCCTCCCAGATACGCAGTATTTT. Translated, it gives CASSLGSGPLPDTQYF.